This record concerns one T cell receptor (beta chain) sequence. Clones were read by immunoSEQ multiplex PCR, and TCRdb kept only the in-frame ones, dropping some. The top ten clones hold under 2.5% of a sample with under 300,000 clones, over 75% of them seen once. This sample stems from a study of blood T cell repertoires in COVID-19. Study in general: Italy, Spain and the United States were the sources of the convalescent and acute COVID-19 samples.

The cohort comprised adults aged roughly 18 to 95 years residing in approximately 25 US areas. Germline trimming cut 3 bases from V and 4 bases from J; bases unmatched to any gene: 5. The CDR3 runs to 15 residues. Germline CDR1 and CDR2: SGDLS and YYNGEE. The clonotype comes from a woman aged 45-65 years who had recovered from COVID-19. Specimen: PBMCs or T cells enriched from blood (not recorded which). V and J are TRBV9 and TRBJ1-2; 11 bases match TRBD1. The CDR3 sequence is CASSGPGTGGYGYTF. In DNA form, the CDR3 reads TGTGCCAGCAGCGGCCCCGGGACAGGGGGCTATGGCTACACCTTC.